These 10 T cell receptor beta chains share one sample of origin, sequenced in a study of shared T cell receptors in the human thymus (dated by TCRdb to about 2021). The library relied on the immunoSEQ multiplex PCR assay. TCRdb took over this immuneACCESS table, retaining in-frame rearrangements with V and J assigned. Such tables are incomplete; in checked studies, under half of the missing clones stem from an unresolved V gene, and the remainder is unexplained. Recorded for this sample are roughly 560,000 clones; 75% to 80% of them occurred a single time. The ten top clones hold around 0.012% of the sample. This sample was shared with a second study, whose subject was human thymus T cells.

The sequenced sample was thymocytes. The receptors here all came from a boy under three years old with a congenital heart defect. Donor details come from another sample of the same person, matched by shared clones.

V usage is TRBV15 and J usage is TRBJ2-1, with a tentative D call TRBD2 (7 bases). Trimming took off 1 base at V and 3 bases at J, with 16 bases between the two ends. The germline V gene has CDR1 LNHNV and CDR2 YYDKDF (reference sequence). The CDR3 is 17 amino acids. This CDR3 reads CATSRGLGGGDYNEQFF. CDR3 in DNA: TGTGCCACCAGCAGAGGCCTAGGGGGAGGGGACTACAATGAGCAGTTCTTC.

This sequence joins TRBV4-1 and TRBJ2-2; TRBD2 aligns across 9 bases. V was clipped by 0 bases and J by 2 bases; unmatched bases: 13. Germline V gene sequence: CDR1 MGHRA, CDR2 YSYEKL. The CDR3 consists of 20 residues. DNA of the CDR3: TGCGCCAGCAGCCAAGATCGGATTCTAGCGGGAAATGTTAACACCGGGGAGCTGTTTTTT. Its protein product is CASSQDRILAGNVNTGELFF.

The chain carries TRBV27 and TRBJ2-1; a weak D match, TRBD2 (6 bases). CDR1 is MNHEY, CDR2 SMNVEV, per germline (reference sequence). V gave up 7 bases and J gave up 5 bases, with 15 bases separating them. The CDR3 consists of 14 residues. DNA of the CDR3: TGTGCCAGCACCTTTAGCGGTACCCACAATGAGCAGTTCTTC. This encodes CASTFSGTHNEQFF.

The gene calls are TRBV11-3 and TRBJ1-3; unclear D gene. Germline loops: CDR1 SGHNT, CDR2 YENEEA. V was cut by 5 bases and J by 4 bases, with 15 bases left in between. The length of the CDR3 is 15 residues. This chain's CDR3 is CASSPRRDPGNTIYF. DNA for the CDR3: TGTGCCAGCAGCCCTAGGCGGGATCCAGGAAACACCATATATTTT.

The chain uses TRBV6-4 and TRBJ2-1, with 9 positions matching TRBD1. Trimming took 6 bases from V and 5 from J; bases not matched to a gene: 5. This CDR3 spans 14 amino acids. Germline CDR1 reads MRHNA; CDR2 reads SNTAGT. This chain's CDR3 is CASRPGQGNNEQFF. In nucleotides, the CDR3 is TGTGCCAGCAGACCGGGACAGGGAAACAATGAGCAGTTCTTC.

The V gene is TRBV18, the J gene TRBJ2-2, with TRBD2 matching 14 bases. The CDR3 is 16 residues long. CDR1 KGHSH and CDR2 LQKENI come from the germline V gene. V trimming: 6 bases; J trimming: 7 bases; junction bases outside the gene matches: 7. CDR3 coding DNA: TGTGCCAGCTCTCCGGGACTAGCGGGAGTTGGCGGGGAGCTGTTTTTT. Protein: CASSPGLAGVGGELFF.

The CDR3: CASSGGGAKAFF. CDR3 in DNA: TGTGCCAGCAGTGGTGGGGGGGCGAAGGCTTTCTTT. This chain links TRBV2 with TRBJ1-1, with D maybe TRBD1 (6 bases). The V end lost 4 bases, the J end lost 11 bases, and 14 bases lay between the germline ends. This CDR3 is built from 12 residues. Per the germline V gene, CDR1 is SNHLY and CDR2 is FYNNEI.

The chain carries TRBV4-3 and TRBJ2-1, with 9 bases that match TRBD1. CDR1 is LGHNA and CDR2 is YSLEER in the germline V gene. This CDR3 has 15 amino acids. Unmatched junction bases numbered 1, after V lost 0 bases and J lost 4 bases. The CDR3 DNA follows: TGCGCCAGCAGCCAAGAAGGGACAGGGTACAATGAGCAGTTCTTC. Translating gives CASSQEGTGYNEQFF.

The V and J genes are TRBV2 and TRBJ2-7, with D tentatively TRBD1 (5 bases). There are 15 residues in the CDR3. Germline assignment: CDR1 SNHLY and CDR2 FYNNEI. Between the trimmed V and J ends, which lost 3 bases and 4 bases, there was a span of 16 bases. In nucleotides, the CDR3 is TGTGCCAGCAGTGATACGGTCCAGGGCCGTTACGAGCAGTACTTC. Amino acid sequence: CASSDTVQGRYEQYF.

The chain carries TRBV5-1 and TRBJ2-1; TRBD2 aligns across 8 bases. The CDR3 length is 17 residues. After removal of 0 bases from V and 3 bases from J, the junction contained 8 bases not matched to a gene. The germline gives CDR1 SGHRS, CDR2 YFSETQ. CDR3 coding DNA: TGCGCCAGCAGCTTGGATGTCCGGGAGGGGGACTACAATGAGCAGTTCTTC. It codes for CASSLDVREGDYNEQFF.